The 11 T cell receptor beta chains given below trace back to one sample, sequenced in a study of blood T cell repertoires in COVID-19. Clones were read by immunoSEQ multiplex PCR, and TCRdb kept only the in-frame ones, dropping some. The table includes hundreds of thousands of clones, approximately 86% detected once. Sequenced input: PBMCs or T cells enriched from blood (not recorded which). The receptors come from a middle-aged woman with acute COVID-19.

This rearrangement joins TRBV19 to TRBJ2-3; 14 bases agree with TRBD2. The trim removed 5 bases at V and 3 bases at J, leaving 7 bases unmatched. Germline lookup yields CDR1 LNHDA and CDR2 SQIVND (reference sequence). This CDR3 comprises 17 residues. The CDR3 loop is CASSGNRLAGGTDTQYF. DNA for the CDR3: TGTGCCAGTAGTGGGAACCGACTAGCGGGAGGGACAGATACGCAGTATTTT. Filled out from reference TRBV19 and TRBJ2-3, the complete variable domain reads DGGITQSPKYLFRKEGQNVTLSCEQNLNHDAMYWYRQDPGQGLRLIYYSQIVNDFQKGDIAEGYSVSREKKESFPLTVTSAQKNPTAFYLCASSGNRLAGGTDTQYFGPGTRLTVL.

V gene TRBV19 combines with J gene TRBJ2-7; TRBD1 matches 8 bases. The CDR3 length is 13 residues. CDR1 and CDR2 (germline): LNHDA, SQIVND (reference sequence). V was pared by 2 bases and J by 3 bases, with 0 bases of the junction left unmatched. As DNA, the CDR3 is TGTGCCAGTAGTATAACAGGGGGCTACGAGCAGTACTTC. Translation gives CASSITGGYEQYF. Variable domain in full (rest from reference TRBV19 and TRBJ2-7): DGGITQSPKYLFRKEGQNVTLSCEQNLNHDAMYWYRQDPGQGLRLIYYSQIVNDFQKGDIAEGYSVSREKKESFPLTVTSAQKNPTAFYLCASSITGGYEQYFGPGTRLTVT.

This chain uses TRBV28 with TRBJ1-2, with D possibly matching TRBD1 (5 bases). The germline gives CDR1 MDHEN, CDR2 SYDVKM. The ends were cut back, 5 bases at V and 4 bases at J, with 17 bases in the middle. This CDR3 is 15 amino acids long. The CDR3 coding sequence is TGTGCCAGCAGTAGTCCTCAGGGAATTAGCTATGGCTACACCTTC. As protein: CASSSPQGISYGYTF.

About this clone itself: The junction shows a germline mismatch at one end, possibly a read error. Within the sample, other DNA sequences also encode this same CDR3. The chain joins TRBV28 to TRBJ2-2; 14 bases are shared with TRBD2. CDR3 length equals 17 residues. Germline V gives CDR1 MDHEN, CDR2 SYDVKM. The DNA of the CDR3 is TGTGCCAGCAGTCCGAGGACTAGCGGGAGGCCCACCGGGGAGCTATTTTTT. Protein sequence: CASSPRTSGRPTGELFF.

V usage is TRBV10-1 and J usage is TRBJ2-2, with 11 bases matching TRBD2. This CDR3 region has 14 residues. J gave up 6 bases and V 5 bases, and 2 bases lay outside the gene matches. The germline gives CDR1 WNHNN, CDR2 SYGVQD (reference sequence). The CDR3 loop reads CASSLTSGAGELFF. CDR3 nucleotide sequence: TGCGCCAGCAGTCTGACTAGCGGGGCCGGGGAGCTGTTTTTT.

The rearrangement joins TRBV14 to TRBJ2-1; TRBD2 matches 16 bases. J gave up 10 bases and V 3 bases, and 9 bases lay outside the gene matches. The CDR3 consists of 17 residues. Germline V gene lookup returns CDR1 SGHDN and CDR2 FVKESK. The CDR3 DNA sequence: TGTGCCAGCAGCCATCATACCGGGACTAGCGGGAGGGAGGAGCAGTTCTTC. Encoded protein: CASSHHTGTSGREEQFF. Using reference TRBV14 and TRBJ2-1 for the parts outside the CDR3, the full variable domain is EAGVTQFPSHSVIEKGQTVTLRCDPISGHDNLYWYRRVMGKEIKFLLHFVKESKQDESGMPNNRFLAERTGGTYSTLKVQPAELEDSGVYFCASSHHTGTSGREEQFFGPGTRLTVL.

DNA for the CDR3: TGCGCCAGCAGCGTGAAGCAGGACTATGGCTACACCTTC. Translated, it gives CASSVKQDYGYTF. V and J are TRBV5-1 and TRBJ1-2, with D unresolved. The V and J ends lost 4 bases and 3 bases respectively, with 10 bases between them. Germline-derived CDR1 and CDR2 are SGHRS and YFSETQ. The CDR3 has 13 amino acids.

V gene TRBV3-1 (or the pseudogene TRBV3-2) combines with J gene TRBJ1-1; D uncertain. The CDR3 is made up of 11 amino acids. V lost 1 base to trimming and J lost 7 bases, with 4 bases between them. Per germline, CDR1 LGHDT and CDR2 YNNKEL (reference sequence). This chain's CDR3 is CASSQVGEAFF. As DNA, the CDR3 is TGTGCCAGCAGCCAAGTCGGTGAAGCTTTCTTT.

The rearrangement joins TRBV11-2 to TRBJ2-1; 7 bases match TRBD1. This CDR3 comprises 14 residues. Germline V lookup: CDR1 SGHAT, CDR2 FQNNGV. V shed 7 bases, J shed 3 bases, and the junction held 6 bases outside the gene matches. Written as DNA, the CDR3 is TGTGCCAGCACTCCGGGACAGAACTACAATGAGCAGTTCTTC. It encodes CASTPGQNYNEQFF. The full variable domain, its missing parts supplied by reference TRBV11-2 and TRBJ2-1, is EAGVAQSPRYKIIEKRQSVAFWCNPISGHATLYWYQQILGQGPKLLIQFQNNGVVDDSQLPKDRFSAERLKGVDSTLKIQPAKLEDSAVYLCASTPGQNYNEQFFGPGTRLTVL.

V is TRBV5-1 and J is TRBJ2-2; D is unresolved. The CDR3 covers 16 residues. The germline CDR1 and CDR2 sequences are SGHRS and YFSETQ. The germline V and J ends were trimmed by 1 base and 0 bases, with 10 bases remaining between them. The CDR3 here is CASSLFAATNTGELFF. CDR3 sequence (DNA): TGCGCCAGCAGCTTGTTCGCAGCGACGAACACCGGGGAGCTGTTTTTT.

The rearrangement uses TRBV10-2 and TRBJ2-7; D is unresolved. With 6 bases removed from V and 3 bases from J, the gap between germline ends came to 9 bases. This CDR3 spans 12 amino acids. Germline V gene data show CDR1 as WSHSY and CDR2 as SAAADI. The CDR3 loop is CASRSPLYEQYF. In nucleotides, the CDR3 is TGCGCCAGCAGAAGCCCACTCTACGAGCAGTACTTC.